This T cell receptor beta chain was captured in a study of metastatic and nonmetastatic thyroid tumors. Overall study context: The authors compared repertoires across blood and tumor or nodule tissue from malignant and benign thyroid patients.

This clone was seen many times. Before thyroid surgery, none of the patients had received any treatment. In the authors' methods: In papillary thyroid cancer, a distant-metastasis classifier was built using CDR3 differences across clinicopathological groups. TCRdb re-called the PCR reads via MiXCR. The V and J calls reflect TCRdb's pipeline rather than the authors' work. The sample has more than 65,000 clones, 13% to 15% seen once. What was sequenced was blood. The receptor was isolated from a male donor with papillary thyroid cancer or a benign thyroid nodule (not recorded which). Some clones in this sample may be carry-over from other donors' samples.

CDR3 region: CASSLEGGEQFF. The DNA for the CDR3 is TGCGCCAGCAGCTTGGAGGGAGGAGAGCAGTTCTTC. The V and J genes are TRBV5-1 and TRBJ2-1; TRBD2 is a possible D gene (6 bases). This CDR3 has 12 amino acids. V lost 0 bases and J 10 bases, leaving 8 bases between the germline ends. Germline values: CDR1 SGHRS, CDR2 YFSETQ.